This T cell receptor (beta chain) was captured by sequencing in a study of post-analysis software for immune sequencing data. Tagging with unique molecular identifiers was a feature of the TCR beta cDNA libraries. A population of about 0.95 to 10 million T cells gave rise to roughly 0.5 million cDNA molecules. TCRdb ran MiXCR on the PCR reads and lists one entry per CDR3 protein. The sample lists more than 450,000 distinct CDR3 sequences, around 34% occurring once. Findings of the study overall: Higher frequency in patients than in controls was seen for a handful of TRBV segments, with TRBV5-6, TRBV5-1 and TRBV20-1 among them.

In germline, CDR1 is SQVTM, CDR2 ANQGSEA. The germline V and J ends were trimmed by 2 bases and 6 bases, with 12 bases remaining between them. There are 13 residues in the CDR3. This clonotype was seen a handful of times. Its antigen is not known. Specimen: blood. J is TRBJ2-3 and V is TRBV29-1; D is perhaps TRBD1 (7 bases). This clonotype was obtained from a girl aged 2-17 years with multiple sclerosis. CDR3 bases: TGCAGCGTTGAACAGGGGGGTTACGATACGCAGTATTTT. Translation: CSVEQGGYDTQYF.